The rows below give T cell receptor beta chains drawn from one sample of a study of glioma-infiltrating T cells after dendritic cell vaccination. Measured with immunoSEQ multiplex PCR; TCRdb has only the in-frame clones, and not every one. The data show 20,000 or so clones, with roughly nine tenths seen just once and around 3.2% held by the top ten. The source material was blood, sampled after dendritic cell vaccination. The receptor source for this set is a human donor with glioblastoma. CDR3s leave out the opening cysteine and the closing phenylalanine or tryptophan.

ASSLGTGVRTDTQY,TRBV5-6
ASSLQGRIDEKLF,TRBV6-5
SSQDRGLRSEAF,TRBV29-1
ASSPSGGASDTQY,TRBV11-2
SARDVRVQF,TRBV20-1
ASSVGDPGLRAEAF,TRBV18
ASSPYPSGAYEQY,TRBV7-2
ASTLRLF,TRBV21-1
ASSVQGAGIYEQY,TRBV27
ASAPYSYNEQF,TRBV2
ATSRETGRGTEAF,TRBV15
ASSDGQPATNEKLF,TRBV10-2
ASSFYGGELF,TRBV7-2
AWSVGDRADTDTQY,TRBV30
ASRRWGDRTETQY,TRBV11-1
ASSAGRGYEQY,TRBV5-1
ASSEGFVGAYEQY,TRBV7-6
ASRTRWRGGNTYEQY,TRBV5-4